This T cell receptor (beta chain) was profiled in a study of pediatric ulcerative colitis. This CDR3 spans 15 amino acids. The V gene's germline CDR1 is MNHNY and CDR2 SVGAGI (reference sequence). The V gene lost 0 bases and the J gene lost 7 bases, with 13 bases spanning the gap. The study's findings and limits: Two rectal clonotypes were found only in ulcerative colitis patients, all of them.

Of note for this clone: Its antigen remains unidentified.

Rectal tissue came from one to two pinch biopsies taken at colonoscopy. Repertoires were generated with immunoSEQ multiplex PCR, while TCRdb's copy carries only in-frame clones and drops some. The profile shows 44,000 or so clones, 60% to 85% of them singletons. This sequence joins TRBV6-6 and TRBJ1-5; the D is unclear. The clonotype comes from a girl under 18 with moderate ulcerative colitis. Material for sequencing was gut tissue. CDR3: CASSYSNAFQQPQHF. DNA of the CDR3: TGTGCCAGCAGTTACTCGAATGCGTTCCAACAGCCCCAGCATTTT.